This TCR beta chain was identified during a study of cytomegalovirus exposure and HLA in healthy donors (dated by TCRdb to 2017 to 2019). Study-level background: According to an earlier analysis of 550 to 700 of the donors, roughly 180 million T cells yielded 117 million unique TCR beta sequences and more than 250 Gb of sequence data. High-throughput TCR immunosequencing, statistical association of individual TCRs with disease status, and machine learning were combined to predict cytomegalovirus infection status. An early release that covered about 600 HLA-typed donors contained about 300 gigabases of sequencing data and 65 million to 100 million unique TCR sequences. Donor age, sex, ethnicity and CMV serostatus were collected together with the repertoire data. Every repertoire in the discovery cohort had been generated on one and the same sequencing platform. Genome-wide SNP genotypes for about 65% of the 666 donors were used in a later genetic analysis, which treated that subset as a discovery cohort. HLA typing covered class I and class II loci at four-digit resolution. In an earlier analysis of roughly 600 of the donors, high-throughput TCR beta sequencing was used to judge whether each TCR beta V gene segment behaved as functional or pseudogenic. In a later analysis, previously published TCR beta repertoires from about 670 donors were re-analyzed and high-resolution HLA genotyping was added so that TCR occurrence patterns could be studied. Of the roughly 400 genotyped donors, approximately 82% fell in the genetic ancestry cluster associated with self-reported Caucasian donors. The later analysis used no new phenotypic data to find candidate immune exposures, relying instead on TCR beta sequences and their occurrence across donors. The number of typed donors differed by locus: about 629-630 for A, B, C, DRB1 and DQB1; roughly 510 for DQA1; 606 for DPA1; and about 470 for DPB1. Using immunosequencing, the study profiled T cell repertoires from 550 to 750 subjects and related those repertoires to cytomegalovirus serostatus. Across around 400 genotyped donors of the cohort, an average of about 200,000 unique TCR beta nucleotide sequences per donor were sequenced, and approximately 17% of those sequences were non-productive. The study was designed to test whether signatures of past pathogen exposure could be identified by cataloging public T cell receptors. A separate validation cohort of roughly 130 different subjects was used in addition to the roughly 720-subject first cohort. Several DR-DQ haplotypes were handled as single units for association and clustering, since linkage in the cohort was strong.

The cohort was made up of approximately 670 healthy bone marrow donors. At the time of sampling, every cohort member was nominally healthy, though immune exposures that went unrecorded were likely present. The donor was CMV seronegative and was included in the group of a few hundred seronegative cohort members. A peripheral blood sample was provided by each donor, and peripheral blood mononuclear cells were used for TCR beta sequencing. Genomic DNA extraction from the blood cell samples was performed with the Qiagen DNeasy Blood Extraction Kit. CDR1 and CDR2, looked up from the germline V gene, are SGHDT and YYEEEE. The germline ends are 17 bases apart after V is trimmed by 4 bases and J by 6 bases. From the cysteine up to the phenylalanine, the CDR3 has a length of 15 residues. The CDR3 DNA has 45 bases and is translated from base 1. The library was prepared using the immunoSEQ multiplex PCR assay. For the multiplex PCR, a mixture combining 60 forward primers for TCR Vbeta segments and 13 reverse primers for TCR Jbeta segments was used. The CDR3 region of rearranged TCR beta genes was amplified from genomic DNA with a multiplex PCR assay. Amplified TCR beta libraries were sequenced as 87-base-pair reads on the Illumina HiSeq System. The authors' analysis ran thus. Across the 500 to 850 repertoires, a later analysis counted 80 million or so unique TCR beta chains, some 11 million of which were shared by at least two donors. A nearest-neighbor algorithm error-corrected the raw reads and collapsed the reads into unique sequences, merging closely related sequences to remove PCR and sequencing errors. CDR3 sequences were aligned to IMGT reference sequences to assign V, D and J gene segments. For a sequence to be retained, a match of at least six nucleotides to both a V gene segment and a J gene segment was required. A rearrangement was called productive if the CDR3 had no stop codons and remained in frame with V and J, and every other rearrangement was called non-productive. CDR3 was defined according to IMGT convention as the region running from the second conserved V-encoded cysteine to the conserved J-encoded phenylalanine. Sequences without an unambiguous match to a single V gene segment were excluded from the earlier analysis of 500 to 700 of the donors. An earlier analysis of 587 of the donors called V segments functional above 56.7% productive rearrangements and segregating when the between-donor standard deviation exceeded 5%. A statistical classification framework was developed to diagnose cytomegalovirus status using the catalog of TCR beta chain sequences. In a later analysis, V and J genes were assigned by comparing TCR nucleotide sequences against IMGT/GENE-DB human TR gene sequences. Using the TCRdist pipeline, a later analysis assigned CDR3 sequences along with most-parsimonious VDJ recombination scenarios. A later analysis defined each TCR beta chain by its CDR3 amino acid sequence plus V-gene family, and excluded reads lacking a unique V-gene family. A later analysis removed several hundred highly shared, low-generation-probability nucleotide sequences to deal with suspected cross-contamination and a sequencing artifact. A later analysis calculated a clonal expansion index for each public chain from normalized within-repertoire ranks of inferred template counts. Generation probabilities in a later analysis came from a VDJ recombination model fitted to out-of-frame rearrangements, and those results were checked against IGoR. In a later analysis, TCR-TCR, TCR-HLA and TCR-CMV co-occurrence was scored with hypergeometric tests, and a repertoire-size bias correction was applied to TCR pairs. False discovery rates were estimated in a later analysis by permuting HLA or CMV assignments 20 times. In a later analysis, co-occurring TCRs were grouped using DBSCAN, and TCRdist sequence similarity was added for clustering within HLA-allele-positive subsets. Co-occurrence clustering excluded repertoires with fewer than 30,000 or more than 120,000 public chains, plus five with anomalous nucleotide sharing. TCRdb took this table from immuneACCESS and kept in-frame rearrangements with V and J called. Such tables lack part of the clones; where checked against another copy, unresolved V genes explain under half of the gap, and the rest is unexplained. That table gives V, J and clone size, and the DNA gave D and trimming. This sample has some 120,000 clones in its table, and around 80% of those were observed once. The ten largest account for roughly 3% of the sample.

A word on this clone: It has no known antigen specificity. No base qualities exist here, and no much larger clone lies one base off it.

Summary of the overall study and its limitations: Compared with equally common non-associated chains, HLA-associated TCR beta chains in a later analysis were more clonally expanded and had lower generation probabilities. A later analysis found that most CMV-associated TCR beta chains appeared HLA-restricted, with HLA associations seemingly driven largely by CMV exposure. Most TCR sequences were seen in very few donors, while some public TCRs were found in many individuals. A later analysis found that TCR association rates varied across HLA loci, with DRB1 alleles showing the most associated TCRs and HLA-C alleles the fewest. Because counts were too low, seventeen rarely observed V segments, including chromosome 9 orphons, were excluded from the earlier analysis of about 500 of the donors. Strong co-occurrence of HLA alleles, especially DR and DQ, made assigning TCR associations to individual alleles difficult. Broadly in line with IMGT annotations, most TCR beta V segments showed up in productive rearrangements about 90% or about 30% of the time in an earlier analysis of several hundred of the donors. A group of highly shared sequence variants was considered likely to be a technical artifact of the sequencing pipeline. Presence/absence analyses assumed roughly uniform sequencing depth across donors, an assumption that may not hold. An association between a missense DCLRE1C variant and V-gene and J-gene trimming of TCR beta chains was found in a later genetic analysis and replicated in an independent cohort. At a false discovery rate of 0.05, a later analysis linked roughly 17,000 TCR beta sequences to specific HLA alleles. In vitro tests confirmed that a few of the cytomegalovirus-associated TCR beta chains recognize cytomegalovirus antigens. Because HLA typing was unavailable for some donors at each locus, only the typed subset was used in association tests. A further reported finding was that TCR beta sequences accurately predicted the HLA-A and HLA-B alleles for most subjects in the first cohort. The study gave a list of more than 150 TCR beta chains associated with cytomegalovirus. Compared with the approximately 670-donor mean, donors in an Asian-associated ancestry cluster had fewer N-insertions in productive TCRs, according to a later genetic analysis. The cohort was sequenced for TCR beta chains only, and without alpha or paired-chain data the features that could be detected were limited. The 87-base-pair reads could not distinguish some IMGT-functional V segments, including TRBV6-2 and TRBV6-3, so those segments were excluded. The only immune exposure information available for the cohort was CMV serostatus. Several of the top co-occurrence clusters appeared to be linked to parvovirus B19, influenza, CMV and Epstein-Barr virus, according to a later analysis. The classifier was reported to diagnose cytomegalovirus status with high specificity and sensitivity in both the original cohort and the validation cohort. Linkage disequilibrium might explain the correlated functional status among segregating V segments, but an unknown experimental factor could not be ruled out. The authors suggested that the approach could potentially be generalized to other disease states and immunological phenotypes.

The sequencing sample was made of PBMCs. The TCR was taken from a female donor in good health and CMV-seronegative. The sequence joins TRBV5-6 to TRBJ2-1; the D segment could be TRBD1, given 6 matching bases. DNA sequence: TGTGCCAGCAGCCGCGAGACCTGGGGGCCCAATGAGCAGTTCTTC. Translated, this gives CASSRETWGPNEQFF.